This T cell receptor (beta chain) came from a study of T cell responses to AZD1222 COVID-19 vaccine. Study conclusions and caveats: Females made up more of the donors, who were largely white British, and clonal diversity may have come out too low. The peak T cell response came first, and repertoires were sampled only after it.

Of note for this clone: As yet, its antigen is unknown.

Clones were sequenced by immunoSEQ multiplex PCR, and TCRdb holds only the in-frame ones, with some missing. This table holds about 190,000 clones, roughly 92% found once. The V and J ends lost 6 bases and 4 bases, in that order; junction bases with no gene match: 19. The CDR3 has 18 amino acids. The germline CDR1 and CDR2 sequences are MDHEN and SYDVKM. The gene calls are TRBV28 and TRBJ2-5; 8 bases match TRBD1. This TCR derives from an adult in good health. The sample here was peripheral blood, taken on day 0 of AZD1222 vaccination. CDR3 coding DNA: TGTGCCAGCAGCTCACGACAGGGGAAAGAGACATCAGCAGAGACCCAGTACTTC. Translation gives CASSSRQGKETSAETQYF.